This TCR beta chain was obtained from a study of blood T cell repertoires in COVID-19. Authors' methods: Amplification of reference gene primers was used by the study to estimate nucleated cell counts. Libraries were prepared by immunoSEQ multiplex PCR; TCRdb keeps only in-frame clonotypes and omits some of them. For V, J and clone size, that table is used; D and trimming come from the DNA. This table holds 150,000 to 200,000 clones, around nine tenths found once. There are 11 residues in the CDR3. CDR1 and CDR2 (germline): DFQATT, SNEGSKA (reference sequence). J is TRBJ2-1 and V is TRBV20-1, with D tentatively TRBD2 (5 bases). Sequenced: peripheral blood. The receptor comes from a man aged 35 to 55 with acute or convalescent COVID-19. CDR3 sequence (DNA): TGCAGCGGACCACTAGGCTATGAGCAGTTCTTC. This codes for CSGPLGYEQFF.